This T cell receptor (beta chain) came from a study of identical twins. A word on this clonotype: One base away lies a much larger clone, so this may be a sequencing read error.

From the 5' RACE reads, TCRdb called clonotypes with MiXCR, one entry per CDR3 protein. In the table there are about 200,000 distinct CDR3 sequences, 5% to 7% of which are singletons. Everyone who gave samples was a healthy Caucasian. These sequences were also reported in another study, on T cells expressing NK-cell markers.

The sequenced sample was CD8+ T cells sorted from blood. This TCR came from a young woman in good health.

The CDR3 here is CASSRSGRIYNEQFF. In DNA, the CDR3 is TGTGCCAGCAGCAGATCAGGGAGAATCTACAATGAGCAGTTCTTC. The V call is TRBV3-1, the J call TRBJ2-1, with D perhaps given as TRBD1 or TRBD2 (5 bases each). The V end lost 5 bases, the J end lost 3 bases, and 14 bases lay between the germline ends. This CDR3 has 15 residues. Per the germline V gene, CDR1 is LGHDT and CDR2 is YNNKEL (reference sequence).